Listed below are T cell receptor beta chains from one sample, sequenced in a study of T cells in Graves' hyperthyroidism and ophthalmopathy. TCRdb passed the multiplex PCR reads through MiXCR, listing each CDR3 protein once. The top ten clones hold around 21% of a sample with 300,000 to 450,000 distinct CDR3 sequences, roughly 12% of them seen once. Sequences were obtained from blood. These receptors all come from a man aged 25 to 40 with Graves' hyperthyroidism that later progressed to Graves' ophthalmopathy. The CDR3 runs from the conserved cysteine through the conserved F or W. D genes are given only for firm matches. Clone size appears in some rows only: once, few, many, or a class for an expanded clone.

TRBJ2-7,.,few,TRBV12-3/TRBV12-4,TGTGCCAGCAGTTACAGGGTGCCCTACGAGCAGTACTTC,CASSYRVPYEQYF
TRBJ2-2,TRBD2,many,TRBV2,TGTGCCAGCAGCCGAATAGGGACTAGTGACACCGGGGAGCTGTTTTTT,CASSRIGTSDTGELFF
TRBJ1-5,.,many,TRBV20-1,TGCAGTGGACAGGCATTGGGGCCCCAGCATTTT,CSGQALGPQHF
TRBJ2-2,.,many,TRBV28,TGTGCCAGCAGCTCCCCTCGGAGGGGCCCGAACACCGGGGAGCTGTTTTTT,CASSSPRRGPNTGELFF
TRBJ2-7,TRBD2,many,TRBV7-2,TGTGCCAGCAGCTTAGAACGGGGGGGCCTCGAGCAGTACTTC,CASSLERGGLEQYF
TRBJ2-7,.,.,TRBV4-1,TGCGCCAGCAGCCAAGATGCGGCAGGTCGGGCCTACGAGCAGTACTTC,CASSQDAAGRAYEQYF
TRBJ2-7,.,.,TRBV28,TGTGCCAGCAGGACCGGGACCCTCTACGAGCAGTACTTC,CASRTGTLYEQYF
TRBJ1-1,.,.,TRBV6-1,TGTGCCAGCACGGCTCTGAACACTGAAGCTTTCTTT,CASTALNTEAFF
TRBJ2-5,TRBD2,many,TRBV20-1,TGCAGTGCTAGAGGGACTAGCGGGGGGGAGACCCAGTACTTC,CSARGTSGGETQYF
TRBJ1-5,TRBD1,.,TRBV6-5,TGTGCCACCTTAGACAGGGGTGATCAGCCCCAGCATTTT,CATLDRGDQPQHF
TRBJ2-1,.,many,TRBV7-9,TGTGCCAGCAGCTCCCTGCGGTCGAATGAGCAGTTCTTC,CASSSLRSNEQFF
TRBJ2-2,.,few,TRBV5-1,TGCGCCAGCAGCTTGGTGGGACGAACCGGGGAGCTGTTTTTT,CASSLVGRTGELFF
TRBJ2-7,.,many,TRBV7-8,TGTGCCAGCAGCACCGCCACTACGGGTGGATCCTACGAGCAGTACTTC,CASSTATTGGSYEQYF
TRBJ2-2,.,.,TRBV27,TGTGCCAGCAGCTCTTTGGGTGTGAGGAACACCGGGGAGCTGTTTTTT,CASSSLGVRNTGELFF
TRBJ1-2,.,few,TRBV4-2,TGTGCCAGCAGCCAAGGACCAGGGATATATGGCTACACCTTC,CASSQGPGIYGYTF
TRBJ2-3,TRBD2,few,TRBV3-1,TGTGCCAGCAGCCAAGGGGTAGCGGGGTCAGATACGCAGTATTTT,CASSQGVAGSDTQYF
TRBJ1-1,TRBD1,many,TRBV11-1,TGTGCCAGCAGCGTATCGACAGGGCCCCTGGGCACTGAAGCTTTCTTT,CASSVSTGPLGTEAFF
TRBJ2-5,TRBD1,many,TRBV18,TGTGCCAGCTCAGTGACAGGGGCCCGGGAGACCCAGTACTTC,CASSVTGARETQYF
TRBJ2-1,TRBD2,few,TRBV12-3/TRBV12-4,TGTGCCAGCAGTTTAGGTAATAGCGGGGGCCCCTCCTACAATGAGCAGTTCTTC,CASSLGNSGGPSYNEQFF
TRBJ1-5,.,few,TRBV11-2,TGTGCCAGCAGCTTAGAAAGCGGCCTCAATCAGCCCCAGCATTTT,CASSLESGLNQPQHF
TRBJ1-2,TRBD1,few,TRBV20-1,TGCAGTCCGAGGACAGGCCTTAACTATGGCTACACCTTC,CSPRTGLNYGYTF
TRBJ1-2,.,few,TRBV16,TGTGCCAGCAGCCAATTGGCGGACGATGGCTACACCTTC,CASSQLADDGYTF
TRBJ1-6,.,few,TRBV20-1,TGCAGTGCTAGAGTTTCGGGGGGGGGAAATTCACCCCTCCACTTT,CSARVSGGGNSPLHF
TRBJ1-5,.,many,TRBV3-1,TGTGCCAGCAGCCAAGGTTCTGGGGCAGGGCAGCCCCAGCATTTT,CASSQGSGAGQPQHF
TRBJ2-3,.,many,TRBV6-1,TGTGCCAGCAGTTACCACCCACCGAGGGCAGATACGCAGTATTTT,CASSYHPPRADTQYF
TRBJ1-3,.,few,TRBV20-1,TGCAGTGCTAGTTCGGGCAGCGGAATTAGCTCTGGAAACACCATATATTTT,CSASSGSGISSGNTIYF
TRBJ1-4,.,.,TRBV19,TGTGCCAGTAGTCCCAGGTTGGATGAAAAACTGTTTTTT,CASSPRLDEKLFF
TRBJ2-2,TRBD2,few,TRBV3-1,TGTGCCAGCAGCGAGGTTGCGGGGGGGGAGAACACCGGGGAGCTGTTTTTT,CASSEVAGGENTGELFF
TRBJ1-6,.,many,TRBV3-1,TGTGCCAGCAGCCAAGATACGGGTTATTCACCCCTCCACTTT,CASSQDTGYSPLHF
TRBJ2-7,TRBD1,many,TRBV20-1,TGCAGTGCTAGTAGAGACGACAGGGTTGACAACGAGCAGTACTTC,CSASRDDRVDNEQYF
TRBJ1-5,TRBD1,many,TRBV28,TGTGCCAGCAGCTTAAACAGGGGGCCAAGCAATCAGCCCCAGCATTTT,CASSLNRGPSNQPQHF
TRBJ1-2,.,.,TRBV7-9,TGTGCCAGCACCAATAGTACCGTTCGGGGGTTGGATGGCTACACCTTC,CASTNSTVRGLDGYTF
TRBJ1-2,.,many,TRBV6-6,TGTGCCAGCAGTTACTCGACTCTGCAGAGCTCCTATGGCTACACCTTC,CASSYSTLQSSYGYTF
TRBJ1-5,.,few,TRBV2,TGTGCCAGCACCCAGGCGACTAATCAGCCCCAGCATTTT,CASTQATNQPQHF
TRBJ1-1,TRBD1,.,TRBV19,TGTGCCAGTACCCACAGGGGGGGGGACACTGAAGCTTTCTTT,CASTHRGGDTEAFF
TRBJ2-3,.,many,TRBV28,TGTGCCAGCGCCTCCTCGGGGGCTAGCACAGATACGCAGTATTTT,CASASSGASTDTQYF
TRBJ1-4,TRBD1,few,TRBV11-2,TGTGCCAGCAGCTTAGGCCCGGGACAGGGAAATGAAAAACTGTTTTTT,CASSLGPGQGNEKLFF
TRBJ2-7,.,many,TRBV6-6,TGTGCCAGCAGTTTGTCGGCAGGGACCCACGAGCAGTACTTC,CASSLSAGTHEQYF
TRBJ2-7,.,few,TRBV4-1,TGCGCCAGCACTATTCTCCCGGGACCCCAGGGGAAATACGAGCAGTACTTC,CASTILPGPQGKYEQYF
TRBJ2-5,TRBD1,.,TRBV10-3,TGTGCCGCCGGTACAGGGGGCGGTGAGACCCAGTACTTC,CAAGTGGGETQYF
TRBJ2-1,TRBD1,few,TRBV15,TGTGCCACCAGCAACGACAGGGGCTCCTACAATGAGCAGTTCTTC,CATSNDRGSYNEQFF